This is a list of T cell receptor beta chains from one sample in a study of vaccination and CD4 T cells after COVID-19. TCRdb called the PCR reads again in MiXCR, with one record for every CDR3 protein. The sample has some 15,000 distinct CDR3 sequences, over 50% seen once. Their antigens remain unidentified. Source material: CD4+ T cells from blood, cultured in vitro. The receptors shown here come from a human donor who had recovered from COVID-19. Both conserved end residues are part of each CDR3. D genes are given only for firm matches. The size entry is marked missing in some rows and otherwise reads once, few, many or a size class.

v_call: TRBV10-3
clone_size: NA
j_call: TRBJ1-6
cdr3_length: 13
d_call: NA
cdr3_nt: TGTGCCATCAGTGCCGAAGGAGGTTCACCCCTCCACTTT
cdr3_aa: CAISAEGGSPLHF

v_call: TRBV30
clone_size: NA
j_call: TRBJ1-6
cdr3_length: 14
d_call: NA
cdr3_nt: TGTGCCTGGAGTATAAGAGGAGGATATTCACCCCTCCACTTT
cdr3_aa: CAWSIRGGYSPLHF

v_call: TRBV11-3
clone_size: few
j_call: TRBJ1-1
cdr3_length: 14
d_call: NA
cdr3_nt: TGTGCCAGCAGCTTAGACCGGGTTCTAACTGAAGCTTTCTTT
cdr3_aa: CASSLDRVLTEAFF

v_call: TRBV20-1
clone_size: few
j_call: TRBJ1-2
cdr3_length: 14
d_call: TRBD1
cdr3_nt: TGCAGTGCTAGATTGACAGGGAAGAACTATGGCTACACCTTC
cdr3_aa: CSARLTGKNYGYTF

v_call: TRBV15
clone_size: NA
j_call: TRBJ1-5
cdr3_length: 14
d_call: NA
cdr3_nt: TGTGCCACCAGCAGAGGCCAGCTAAATCAGCCCCAGCATTTT
cdr3_aa: CATSRGQLNQPQHF

v_call: TRBV19
clone_size: NA
j_call: TRBJ1-3
cdr3_length: 15
d_call: NA
cdr3_nt: TGTGCCAGTAGTATCCGAGGAGGGTATGGAAACACCATATATTTT
cdr3_aa: CASSIRGGYGNTIYF

v_call: TRBV20-1
clone_size: NA
j_call: TRBJ1-6
cdr3_length: 16
d_call: TRBD1
cdr3_nt: TGCAGTGCTAGAGTCGGGACAGGGGGGACCGATTCACCCCTCCACTTT
cdr3_aa: CSARVGTGGTDSPLHF

v_call: TRBV20-1
clone_size: few
j_call: TRBJ2-5
cdr3_length: 16
d_call: NA
cdr3_nt: TGCAGTGCTAGAGATCGGGTGGGGGTCCCCCGGGAGACCCAGTACTTC
cdr3_aa: CSARDRVGVPRETQYF

v_call: TRBV30
clone_size: NA
j_call: TRBJ2-5
cdr3_length: 14
d_call: NA
cdr3_nt: TGTGCCTGGAGGGCGGACAGCTTACAAGAGACCCAGTACTTC
cdr3_aa: CAWRADSLQETQYF

v_call: TRBV6-2/TRBV6-3
clone_size: NA
j_call: TRBJ1-1
cdr3_length: 15
d_call: TRBD1
cdr3_nt: TGTGCCAGGCCCGCCAGGGGGGGTTTTGTAACTGAAGCTTTCTTT
cdr3_aa: CARPARGGFVTEAFF

v_call: TRBV12-3/TRBV12-4
clone_size: few
j_call: TRBJ1-2
cdr3_length: 15
d_call: NA
cdr3_nt: TGTGCCAGCACCAAAGCTCACAGCGGGGTACTTGGCTACACCTTC
cdr3_aa: CASTKAHSGVLGYTF

v_call: TRBV10-1
clone_size: NA
j_call: TRBJ1-2
cdr3_length: 13
d_call: NA
cdr3_nt: TGCGCCAGCAGTGAATACAGGGAGGGCGGCTACACCTTC
cdr3_aa: CASSEYREGGYTF

v_call: TRBV19
clone_size: NA
j_call: TRBJ1-4
cdr3_length: 15
d_call: NA
cdr3_nt: TGTGCCAGTAGTCCAACGACACTGGGTGGTGAAAAACTGTTTTTT
cdr3_aa: CASSPTTLGGEKLFF

v_call: TRBV21-1
clone_size: NA
j_call: TRBJ2-1
cdr3_length: 16
d_call: NA
cdr3_nt: TGTGCCAGCAGCCCATGCATCGGACGCTCCTACAATGAGCAGTTCTTC
cdr3_aa: CASSPCIGRSYNEQFF